This TCR beta chain originates from a study of T-cell reconstitution after alpha-beta-depleted transplantation in children. Germline assignment: CDR1 DFQATT and CDR2 SNEGSKA (reference sequence). V lost 1 base, J lost 2 bases, and 11 bases lay in between. This CDR3 has 14 amino acids. This clonotype has a count of ten or more. A library of TCRbeta sequences, prepared with unique molecular identifiers, was generated. TCRdb ran MiXCR on the PCR reads and lists one entry per CDR3 protein. The top ten clones hold approximately 1% of a sample with around 600,000 distinct CDR3 sequences, roughly 15% of them seen once.

The chain employs TRBV20-1 and TRBJ1-1; no clear D gene. The TCR was taken from a human donor who donated a stem cell graft to a child with acute myeloid leukemia. This sample comprised PBMCs from the stem cell graft donor, obtained from the stem cell graft. The CDR3 spells CSARVVFSNTEAFF. The CDR3 DNA reads TGCAGTGCTAGAGTAGTGTTCTCTAACACTGAAGCTTTCTTT.